This T cell receptor (beta chain) is drawn from a study of blood T cell repertoires in COVID-19. Study at large: COVID-19 samples from acute and convalescent phases originated in the United States, Italy and Spain. Nucleic acid was either cDNA or gDNA, and it came from T cells, B-cell-depleted T cells, or PBMCs.

The V gene lost 2 bases and the J gene lost 6 bases, with 14 bases spanning the gap. The CDR3 has 15 amino acids. Germline CDR1 is SGHAT and CDR2 is FQNNGV. In the source study's methods: For nucleated cells, counts were estimated from reference gene primer amplification. Measured with immunoSEQ multiplex PCR; TCRdb has only the in-frame clones, and not every one. The V and J calls and clone size were taken over from that table, and D and trimming were inferred from the DNA. The data hold 120,000 to 150,000 clones, with around four fifths observed a single time. Sequencing used peripheral blood. The clonotype was recovered from an elderly woman with acute or convalescent COVID-19. The genes are TRBV11-2 and TRBJ2-1; weak D call: TRBD2 (6 bases). CDR3 residues: CASSLPWGESNEQFF. DNA of the CDR3: TGTGCCAGCAGCTTACCCTGGGGGGAGAGCAATGAGCAGTTCTTC. The variable domain in full, completed from reference TRBV11-2 and TRBJ2-1, reads EAGVAQSPRYKIIEKRQSVAFWCNPISGHATLYWYQQILGQGPKLLIQFQNNGVVDDSQLPKDRFSAERLKGVDSTLKIQPAKLEDSAVYLCASSLPWGESNEQFFGPGTRLTVL.